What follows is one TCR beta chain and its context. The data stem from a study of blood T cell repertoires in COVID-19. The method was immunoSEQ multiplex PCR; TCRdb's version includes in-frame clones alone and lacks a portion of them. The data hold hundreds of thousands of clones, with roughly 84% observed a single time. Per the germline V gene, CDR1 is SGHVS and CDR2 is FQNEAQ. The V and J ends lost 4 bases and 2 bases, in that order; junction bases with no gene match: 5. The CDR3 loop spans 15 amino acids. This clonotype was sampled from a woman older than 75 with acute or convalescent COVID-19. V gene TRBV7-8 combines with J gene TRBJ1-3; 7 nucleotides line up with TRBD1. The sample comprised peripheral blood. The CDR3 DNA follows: TGTGCCAGCAGCTCCGGGGACAGAGCTGGAAACACCATATATTTT. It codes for CASSSGDRAGNTIYF.